This is a list of T cell receptor beta chains from one sample in a study of cytomegalovirus exposure and HLA in healthy donors. Profiling relied on immunoSEQ multiplex PCR, and the TCRdb table lists in-frame clones only, not all of them. Of about 93,000 clones listed, 82% are singletons. Sequenced: PBMCs. These receptors came from a man aged 50 or older in good health and CMV-seronegative. Both conserved end residues are part of each CDR3. The order of the fields is D gene, V gene, clone size, J gene, CDR3 protein, CDR3 DNA. A D gene is named only where the DNA matches it firmly. Clone size is stated in some rows and not others, as once, few, many or a class when expanded.

>TRBD2|TRBV5-1|.|TRBJ2-3
CASSSRGSGSPDTQYF
TGCGCCAGCAGCTCCCGAGGTAGCGGGAGCCCAGATACGCAGTATTTT
>TRBD2|TRBV7-9|.|TRBJ2-3
CASSLGGGTPRTDTQYF
TGTGCCAGCAGCTTAGGCGGGGGGACACCTCGCACAGATACGCAGTATTTT
>TRBD2|TRBV4-2|.|TRBJ2-1
CASSQGGAGDNEQFF
TGTGCCAGCAGCCAAGGGGGAGCGGGGGACAATGAGCAGTTCTTC
>.|TRBV27|.|TRBJ2-1
CASSLSRRGHEQFF
TGTGCCAGCAGTTTATCCCGCAGGGGACATGAGCAGTTCTTC
>.|TRBV6-5|few|TRBJ1-4
CASSGDDEKLFF
TGTGCCAGCAGCGGGGATGATGAAAAACTGTTTTTT
>TRBD1|TRBV7-9|few|TRBJ1-4
CASSFRTGGGEKLFF
TGTGCCAGCAGTTTTAGGACAGGGGGAGGTGAAAAACTGTTTTTT
>TRBD1|TRBV18|.|TRBJ1-3
CASSQGTDSGNTIYF
TGTGCCAGCTCACAGGGGACAGACTCTGGAAACACCATATATTTT
>TRBD1|TRBV28|.|TRBJ1-1
CASSSQTGWTEAFF
TGTGCCAGCAGTTCCCAGACAGGGTGGACTGAAGCTTTCTTT
>.|TRBV9|.|TRBJ1-5
CASSVEGGQPQHF
TGTGCCAGCAGCGTAGAGGGAGGTCAGCCCCAGCATTTT
>.|TRBV6-6|.|TRBJ1-1
CASSYSSRETFF
TGTGCCAGCAGTTACTCCTCGAGGGAGACTTTCTTT
>.|TRBV20-1|.|TRBJ1-1
CSATDRTEAFF
TGCAGTGCCACGGACAGAACTGAAGCTTTCTTT
>TRBD1|TRBV27|.|TRBJ2-1
CASSRQGAGSEQFF
TGTGCCAGCTCTCGACAGGGGGCAGGGAGTGAGCAGTTCTTC
>.|TRBV6-6|few|TRBJ1-5
CASTPGSGNQPQHF
TGTGCCAGCACGCCAGGCAGTGGCAATCAGCCCCAGCATTTT
>TRBD1|TRBV19|.|TRBJ1-5
CASSSTGGRALGQPQHF
TGTGCCAGTAGTTCGACAGGGGGTAGGGCTTTGGGTCAGCCCCAGCATTTT
>.|TRBV28|.|TRBJ2-5
CASSYREQETQYF
TGTGCCAGCAGTTACCGGGAGCAAGAGACCCAGTACTTC
>.|TRBV6-5|.|TRBJ1-2
CASSSRRHSWGYTF
TGTGCCAGCAGTTCTCGAAGACACAGTTGGGGCTACACCTTC
>TRBD1|TRBV7-9|.|TRBJ1-5
CASSSEPGQGVYQPQHF
TGTGCCAGCAGCTCAGAACCGGGACAGGGGGTTTATCAGCCCCAGCATTTT
>TRBD1|TRBV18|.|TRBJ2-7
CASSTRQGGWYEQYF
TGTGCCAGCTCAACACGACAGGGGGGGTGGTACGAGCAGTACTTC
>.|TRBV29-1|.|TRBJ2-5
CRARWEQYF
TGCAGGGCGAGGTGGGAGCAGTACTTC
>.|TRBV30|.|TRBJ1-1
CAWGRWDTEAFF
TGTGCCTGGGGGAGGTGGGACACTGAAGCTTTCTTT
>.|TRBV27|.|TRBJ2-1
CASSLFGGMTGNEQFF
TGTGCCAGCAGTTTATTCGGCGGGATGACGGGCAATGAGCAGTTCTTC
>.|TRBV4-1|.|TRBJ2-7
CASSQESSRGYEQYF
TGCGCCAGCAGCCAAGAAAGCAGTAGGGGATACGAGCAGTACTTC
>.|TRBV7-2|.|TRBJ2-1
CASSLFQGSYNEQFF
TGTGCCAGCAGCTTATTCCAGGGCTCCTACAATGAGCAGTTCTTC
>TRBD1|TRBV11-2|.|TRBJ1-1
CASSHSSTQGDTEAFF
TGTGCCAGCAGCCATAGTTCGACCCAGGGGGACACTGAAGCTTTCTTT
>TRBD2|TRBV5-1|.|TRBJ2-1
CASSRTSGRNEQFF
TGCGCCAGCTCCCGGACTAGCGGGCGGAATGAGCAGTTCTTC
>.|TRBV5-4|.|TRBJ1-2
CASREDSQYGYTF
TGTGCCAGCAGAGAAGACAGCCAGTATGGCTACACCTTC
>TRBD2|TRBV2|.|TRBJ2-2
CASSERTSEGGELFF
TGTGCCAGCAGTGAAAGGACTAGCGAAGGCGGGGAGCTGTTTTTT